This TCR beta chain was sequenced for a study of metastatic and nonmetastatic thyroid tumors (dated by TCRdb to 2018 to 2021). Notes on the research overall: For patients with malignant and with benign thyroid disease, the researchers compared repertoires between peripheral blood samples and tumor or nodule tissue samples. General conclusions and limits of the study: In both blood and tumor samples, malignant tumors were reported to have significantly higher TCR beta diversity than benign nodules.

The library was obtained by PCR. TCRdb shows the sequencer as Illumina HiSeq 4000. High-throughput sequencing was used to profile the CDR3 region of the TCR beta-chain in every patient. Concerning the study's data processing: The researchers built a classifier to tell apart papillary thyroid cancer patients with distant metastasis, based on CDR3 differences among clinicopathological groups. To measure repertoire diversity the researchers used the Shannon index, while the Morisita-Horn index served to gauge how similar the tumor and blood repertoires were. The public sequencing data were trimmed at Q25 with fastp and processed into clonotypes with MiXCR by TCRdb, which kept only in-frame beta chains. These V and J calls originate from TCRdb's pipeline instead of the authors' own analysis. Present in this sample are 25,000 to 30,000 clones, 3.5% to 4% of which were seen just once. About 3.3% of the sample belongs to the ten largest clones.

No patient had received any treatment before thyroid surgery. Using T-cell receptor beta sequencing, the study looked back at clinical samples from patients collected from the early 2010s to the late 2010s. Inclusive of the bounding cysteine and phenylalanine, the CDR3 is 16 residues long. The only DNA kept is the CDR3, 48 bases in frame from the first base. Trimming removed 5 bases from V and 8 bases from J; the gene matches leave 14 bases unexplained. CDR1 and CDR2 (MNHEY, SVGEGT) derive from the germline V gene. Of note for this clone: No antigen is known for it. No base quality information exists; no much larger clone differs at one position.

The sequenced sample consisted of blood. The chain was built from TRBV6-2 or TRBV6-3 and TRBJ2-3, with 9 bases aligning to TRBD1. The receptor comes from a male donor with papillary thyroid cancer or a benign thyroid nodule (not recorded which). Some clones in this sample may be carry-over from other donors' samples. Here is the DNA: TGTGCCAGCAGTGCGCGACCGGGACAGGGAGTTGGTACGCAGTATTTT. This gives the protein CASSARPGQGVGTQYF.